Sequencing of this T cell receptor beta chain was carried out in a study of a mutant IDH1 vaccine in newly diagnosed glioma. About the research overall: The start of vaccination came 4-6 weeks after radiotherapy alone, or with temozolomide cycles. Former treatment meant radiotherapy, temozolomide, or both; the majority had gotten both.

The time point: week 35, safety follow-up. Doses consisted of 300 ug of mutant IDH1 20-mer peptide each, paired with topical imiquimod. The vaccination schedule gave patients eight doses in weeks 1, 3, 5, 7, 11, 15, 19 and 23. The protocol was immunoSEQ multiplex PCR, while the TCRdb copy is restricted to in-frame clones and leaves out a portion. The table lists approximately 60,000 clones, approximately 87% of them singletons. The CDR3 is made up of 15 amino acids. The V gene lost 5 bases and the J gene lost 2 bases, with 10 bases spanning the gap. Germline CDR1 is SEHNR and CDR2 is FQNEAQ (reference sequence). For this clone: The antigen is undetermined.

The V and J genes are TRBV7-9 and TRBJ2-6; D possibly corresponds to TRBD1 (6 bases). The TCR was taken from a man between 40 and 49 years old with glioma. Source: PBMCs, taken from a glioma patient whose treatment included an IDH1 peptide vaccine. The CDR3 region is CASSLQGTGANVLTF. CDR3 sequence (DNA): TGTGCCAGCAGCCTACAGGGTACTGGGGCCAACGTCCTGACTTTC.